This is a list of T cell receptor beta chains from one sample in a study of T cell repertoires in cytomegalovirus infection. TCRdb re-called the reads with MiXCR, one entry per CDR3 protein. In the table there are about 740,000 distinct CDR3 sequences, roughly a third of which are singletons. These receptors have no identified antigens. Material: cultured PBMCs, obtained from culture after CMV antigen stimulation. The source of these receptors is a human donor in good health (CMV status not recorded). Some clones in this sample may be carry-over from other donors' samples. The conserved cysteine and the conserved F or W are not part of the CDR3 here. D genes are given only for firm matches.

TRBV7-2	13	TRBD2	TRBJ2-2	ASTTGGAGTGELF
TRBV3-1	11	TRBD1	TRBJ1-1	ATQGQGASEAF
TRBV14	18	TRBD1	TRBJ1-2	ASSQDWAGTGAQGDYGYT
TRBV7-9	12	TRBD1	TRBJ2-7	ASSLYLDRGEQY
TRBV7-2	11	.	TRBJ1-2	ASSPNRDYGYT
TRBV19	14	.	TRBJ1-5	ASSIPGQRLPKPQH
TRBV12-3/TRBV12-4	14	.	TRBJ2-2	ASSLRDRINTGELF
TRBV12-3/TRBV12-4	11	.	TRBJ1-2	ASTPSGLSGYT
TRBV27	11	TRBD2	TRBJ2-7	ASSSRGRDEQY
TRBV10-3	12	.	TRBJ1-3	AISDGGLGNTIY
TRBV4-2	12	.	TRBJ2-7	ASSQTGTPYEQY